The entry below describes one T cell receptor beta chain. Its antigen remains unidentified. This specimen belongs to a study of T cell responses to AZD1222 COVID-19 vaccine. Notes on the study in general: Seropositive status at baseline applied to only five to seven AZD1222 recipients.

TCRdb keeps only in-frame clones here, not all; method: immunoSEQ multiplex PCR. The table includes about 140,000 clones, about 92% detected once. The ends were cut back, 2 bases at V and 2 bases at J, with 11 bases in the middle. Germline V CDR1 and CDR2: SGHAT, FQNNGV. This CDR3 is built from 15 residues. The receptor's source is an adult in good health. The starting material was peripheral blood, obtained on day 0 of AZD1222 vaccination. The J gene is TRBJ2-3, the V gene TRBV11-2; tentative D call: TRBD2 (5 bases). Here the CDR3 reads CASSLRGPITDTQYF. The CDR3 coding sequence is TGTGCCAGCAGCTTACGGGGTCCGATCACAGATACGCAGTATTTT.